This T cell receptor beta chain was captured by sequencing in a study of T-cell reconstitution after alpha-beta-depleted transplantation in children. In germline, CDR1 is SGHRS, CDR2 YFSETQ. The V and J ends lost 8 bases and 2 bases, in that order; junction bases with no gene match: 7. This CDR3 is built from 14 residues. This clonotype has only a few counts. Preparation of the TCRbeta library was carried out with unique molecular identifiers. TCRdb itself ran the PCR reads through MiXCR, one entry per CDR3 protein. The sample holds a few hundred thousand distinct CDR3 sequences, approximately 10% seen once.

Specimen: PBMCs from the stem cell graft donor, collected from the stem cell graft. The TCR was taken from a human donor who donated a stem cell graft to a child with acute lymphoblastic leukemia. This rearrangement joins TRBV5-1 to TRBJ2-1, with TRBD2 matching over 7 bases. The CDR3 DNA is TGCGCCAGTAAACCTAGCGGCACCTACAATGAGCAGTTCTTC. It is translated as CASKPSGTYNEQFF.